A selection of T cell receptor beta chains follows, all from one sample in a study of control samples from healthy donors and cancer patients. The table came from immunoSEQ multiplex PCR; TCRdb's copy has only in-frame clones and leaves some out. The data show over 100,000 clones, approximately 90% seen once. What was sequenced was blood. These receptors were obtained from a woman aged 18-29 years in good health. CDR3s include the opening cysteine and the closing phenylalanine or tryptophan. Fields, in order: D gene, V gene, clone size, J gene, CDR3 protein, CDR3 DNA. D genes are given only for firm matches. Not all rows give a size; the values are once, few, many and, for expanded clones, a class.

D: TRBD1; V: TRBV11-2; size: -; J: TRBJ1-2; CDR3: CASSLVDRVDGYTF; DNA: TGTGCCAGCAGCTTAGTGGACAGGGTAGATGGCTACACCTTC
D: TRBD2; V: TRBV18; size: -; J: TRBJ2-1; CDR3: CASSPPTLAVYNEQFF; DNA: TGTGCCAGCTCACCACCGACACTAGCGGTCTACAATGAGCAGTTCTTC
D: -; V: TRBV20-1; size: -; J: TRBJ1-2; CDR3: CSANRDGSF; DNA: TGCAGTGCAAACCGGGACGGCAGCTTC
D: -; V: TRBV9; size: once; J: TRBJ1-2; CDR3: CASSVGGGYGYTF; DNA: TGTGCCAGCAGCGTGGGAGGAGGGTATGGCTACACCTTC
D: -; V: TRBV28; size: -; J: TRBJ1-5; CDR3: CASSLRDGGNQPQHF; DNA: TGTGCCAGCAGTTTAAGGGATGGGGGTAATCAGCCCCAGCATTTT
D: -; V: TRBV19; size: -; J: TRBJ1-5; CDR3: CASSTRAYQPQHF; DNA: TGTGCCAGTAGTACCCGGGCTTATCAGCCCCAGCATTTT
D: -; V: TRBV6-5; size: -; J: TRBJ2-7; CDR3: CASRMASGHYEQYF; DNA: TGTGCCAGCCGAATGGCCTCAGGTCACTACGAGCAGTACTTC
D: -; V: TRBV5-1; size: -; J: TRBJ1-1; CDR3: CASSLVGFERAFF; DNA: TGCGCCAGCAGCTTGGTGGGTTTTGAACGAGCTTTCTTT
D: -; V: TRBV19; size: -; J: TRBJ2-1; CDR3: CASSRGRNVMAHEQFF; DNA: TGTGCCAGTAGTAGGGGACGTAATGTAATGGCCCATGAGCAGTTCTTC
D: TRBD1; V: TRBV24-1; size: -; J: TRBJ1-1; CDR3: CATSDSSRGHTEAFF; DNA: TGTGCCACCAGTGATTCATCCAGGGGGCACACTGAAGCTTTCTTT
D: -; V: TRBV12-3/TRBV12-4; size: -; J: TRBJ2-7; CDR3: CASSHFYEQYF; DNA: TGTGCCAGCAGCCATTTCTACGAGCAGTACTTC
D: TRBD1; V: TRBV28; size: -; J: TRBJ1-3; CDR3: CASSFRGTGNTIYF; DNA: TGTGCCAGCAGTTTCAGGGGGACTGGAAACACCATATATTTT
D: TRBD1; V: TRBV24-1; size: -; J: TRBJ1-5; CDR3: CATLGQGASREPQHF; DNA: TGTGCCACCCTAGGACAGGGGGCATCTAGGGAGCCCCAGCATTTT
D: -; V: TRBV27; size: -; J: TRBJ2-1; CDR3: CASSLSAGSYNEQFF; DNA: TGTGCCAGCAGTTTATCCGCGGGGTCCTACAATGAGCAGTTCTTC
D: -; V: TRBV12-5; size: -; J: TRBJ1-3; CDR3: CASGLSGIRNTIYF; DNA: TGTGCTAGTGGTTTGAGTGGGATTCGAAACACCATATATTTT
D: -; V: TRBV11-1; size: -; J: TRBJ1-1; CDR3: CASSWDTEGAFF; DNA: TGTGCCAGCAGTTGGGACACCGAAGGAGCTTTCTTT
D: -; V: TRBV6-4; size: -; J: TRBJ1-6; CDR3: CASSVEAANNSPLHF; DNA: TGTGCCAGCAGTGTCGAAGCAGCGAATAATTCACCCCTCCACTTT
D: -; V: TRBV24-1; size: -; J: TRBJ2-3; CDR3: CATSDPDGASSTDTQYF; DNA: TGTGCCACCAGTGATCCCGACGGGGCCTCTTCCACAGATACGCAGTATTTT
D: TRBD1; V: TRBV7-2; size: -; J: TRBJ1-2; CDR3: CASSLVGQGARGYTF; DNA: TGTGCCAGCAGCTTAGTAGGGCAGGGGGCTCGGGGCTACACCTTC
D: -; V: TRBV6-6; size: -; J: TRBJ1-1; CDR3: CASSSGTGGEAFF; DNA: TGTGCCAGCAGCTCAGGAACCGGAGGTGAAGCTTTCTTT
D: TRBD2; V: TRBV9; size: -; J: TRBJ2-5; CDR3: CASSVGGGTGETQYF; DNA: TGTGCCAGCAGCGTAGGGGGAGGGACGGGAGAGACCCAGTACTTC
D: TRBD1; V: TRBV7-9; size: -; J: TRBJ1-2; CDR3: CASSPRTGTYGYTF; DNA: TGTGCCAGCAGCCCCCGGACAGGAACCTATGGCTACACCTTC
D: -; V: TRBV5-1; size: -; J: TRBJ1-3; CDR3: CASSRDTRSSGNTIYF; DNA: TGCGCCAGCAGTCGGGACACAAGGTCCTCTGGAAACACCATATATTTT
D: -; V: TRBV12-3/TRBV12-4; size: -; J: TRBJ1-5; CDR3: CASRGDSNQPQHF; DNA: TGTGCCAGCAGGGGAGACAGCAATCAGCCCCAGCATTTT
D: -; V: TRBV2; size: -; J: TRBJ1-4; CDR3: CASTDGLPEKLFF; DNA: TGTGCCAGCACGGACGGGCTACCTGAAAAACTGTTTTTT
D: -; V: TRBV28; size: once; J: TRBJ2-3; CDR3: CASSSRQVLAGTDTQYF; DNA: TGTGCCAGCAGTTCTCGACAGGTACTAGCAGGAACAGATACGCAGTATTTT
D: -; V: TRBV28; size: -; J: TRBJ1-1; CDR3: CASSLLATEAFF; DNA: TGTGCCAGCAGTTTACTGGCCACTGAAGCTTTCTTT
D: TRBD1; V: TRBV7-8; size: -; J: TRBJ2-2; CDR3: CASSPTGGATGTGELFF; DNA: TGTGCCAGCAGCCCGACAGGGGGCGCGACCGGGACCGGGGAGCTGTTTTTT
D: -; V: TRBV19; size: -; J: TRBJ2-3; CDR3: CASSIAGAGADTQYF; DNA: TGTGCCAGTAGTATAGCGGGAGCGGGTGCAGATACGCAGTATTTT
D: -; V: TRBV9; size: -; J: TRBJ2-3; CDR3: CASSVYSRDTQYF; DNA: TGTGCCAGCAGCGTATACAGCAGAGATACGCAGTATTTT
D: TRBD2; V: TRBV11-3; size: -; J: TRBJ2-3; CDR3: CASSLRTSGKELDTQYF; DNA: TGTGCCAGCAGCTTACGGACTAGCGGGAAGGAGTTAGATACGCAGTATTTT
D: -; V: TRBV28; size: -; J: TRBJ1-5; CDR3: CASSLGFNQPQHF; DNA: TGTGCCAGCAGTTTAGGGTTTAATCAGCCCCAGCATTTT
D: -; V: TRBV4-2; size: -; J: TRBJ2-1; CDR3: CASSEGAANEQFF; DNA: TGTGCCAGCAGCGAAGGGGCCGCCAATGAGCAGTTCTTC
D: -; V: TRBV7-6; size: -; J: TRBJ2-7; CDR3: CASSSGTPYEQYF; DNA: TGTGCCAGCAGCTCCGGGACCCCCTACGAGCAGTACTTC
D: TRBD2; V: TRBV6-6; size: -; J: TRBJ2-3; CDR3: CASRRLAGVPDTQYF; DNA: TGTGCCAGCAGGCGTCTAGCGGGGGTCCCAGATACGCAGTATTTT
D: -; V: TRBV15; size: -; J: TRBJ2-7; CDR3: CATSRDRFTYEQYF; DNA: TGTGCCACCAGCAGAGACAGGTTTACCTACGAGCAGTACTTC
D: -; V: TRBV19; size: -; J: TRBJ2-7; CDR3: CASSTQQGTEQYF; DNA: TGTGCCAGTAGTACCCAACAGGGTACCGAGCAGTACTTC
D: -; V: TRBV27; size: -; J: TRBJ2-1; CDR3: CASSAGEFF; DNA: TGTGCCAGCAGTGCCGGAGAGTTCTTC
D: -; V: TRBV9; size: -; J: TRBJ2-7; CDR3: CASSVGGDGSYEQYF; DNA: TGTGCCAGCAGCGTAGGGGGGGACGGTTCCTACGAGCAGTACTTC
D: TRBD1; V: TRBV19; size: -; J: TRBJ1-5; CDR3: CASSRQGSNQPQHF; DNA: TGTGCCAGTAGTAGACAGGGTAGCAATCAGCCCCAGCATTTT
D: -; V: TRBV3-1/TRBV3-2; size: -; J: TRBJ2-6; CDR3: CASSQGLAGANVLTF; DNA: TGTGCCAGCAGCCAAGGACTAGCTGGGGCCAACGTCCTGACTTTC
D: -; V: TRBV30; size: -; J: TRBJ1-1; CDR3: CAWSVWGANTEAFF; DNA: TGTGCCTGGAGTGTGTGGGGTGCGAACACTGAAGCTTTCTTT
D: TRBD2; V: TRBV25-1; size: -; J: TRBJ2-3; CDR3: CASSGSGGADTQYF; DNA: TGTGCCAGCAGTGGAAGCGGGGGGGCAGATACGCAGTATTTT
D: -; V: TRBV6-1; size: -; J: TRBJ1-4; CDR3: CASSEVGGEKLFF; DNA: TGTGCCAGCAGTGAAGTCGGGGGTGAAAAACTGTTTTTT
D: TRBD1; V: TRBV24-1; size: once; J: TRBJ2-1; CDR3: CATSDVGQGYNEQFF; DNA: TGTGCCACCAGTGATGTGGGACAGGGATACAATGAGCAGTTCTTC
D: TRBD1; V: TRBV19; size: -; J: TRBJ2-3; CDR3: CASSISQGADTQYF; DNA: TGTGCCAGTAGTATAAGTCAGGGGGCGGATACGCAGTATTTT
D: -; V: TRBV5-1; size: -; J: TRBJ1-2; CDR3: CASSLGGRGDYGYTF; DNA: TGCGCCAGCAGCTTGGGAGGCAGGGGAGACTATGGCTACACCTTC
D: TRBD1; V: TRBV2; size: -; J: TRBJ1-2; CDR3: CASTSLTGGGGGYTF; DNA: TGTGCCAGCACCTCCCTGACAGGGGGCGGGGGAGGCTACACCTTC
D: -; V: TRBV7-2; size: -; J: TRBJ1-5; CDR3: CASSLVSAQPQHF; DNA: TGTGCCAGCAGCTTAGTTTCTGCTCAGCCCCAGCATTTT
D: -; V: TRBV7-2; size: few; J: TRBJ2-4; CDR3: CASSPLKFIGIQYF; DNA: TGTGCCAGCAGCCCCTTGAAGTTCATTGGCATTCAGTACTTC
D: -; V: TRBV9; size: -; J: TRBJ2-1; CDR3: CASSGDQGGGEQFF; DNA: TGTGCCAGCAGCGGCGACCAGGGTGGTGGTGAGCAGTTCTTC
D: -; V: TRBV6-5; size: -; J: TRBJ1-1; CDR3: CASSYQRSGTEAFF; DNA: TGTGCCAGCAGTTATCAGCGGTCGGGGACTGAAGCTTTCTTT
D: -; V: TRBV13; size: -; J: TRBJ2-1; CDR3: CASSLPDRYNEQFF; DNA: TGTGCCAGCAGCTTACCGGATAGGTACAATGAGCAGTTCTTC
D: -; V: TRBV7-9; size: -; J: TRBJ1-1; CDR3: CASSLAEGTEAFF; DNA: TGTGCCAGCAGCTTAGCGGAGGGGACTGAAGCTTTCTTT
D: -; V: TRBV11-2; size: -; J: TRBJ2-1; CDR3: CASSLVGLLAEQFF; DNA: TGTGCCAGCAGCTTAGTGGGCCTCTTGGCTGAGCAGTTCTTC
D: -; V: TRBV7-7; size: few; J: TRBJ2-7; CDR3: CASALGAGPTYEQYF; DNA: TGTGCTAGCGCCCTGGGGGCAGGGCCTACTTACGAGCAGTACTTC
D: -; V: TRBV9; size: once; J: TRBJ1-6; CDR3: CASSVAWRGGNSPLHF; DNA: TGTGCCAGCAGCGTAGCCTGGCGAGGGGGTAATTCACCCCTCCACTTT
D: -; V: TRBV19; size: -; J: TRBJ2-6; CDR3: CASTREVRSGANVLTF; DNA: TGTGCCAGTACCCGCGAGGTGCGCTCTGGGGCCAACGTCCTGACTTTC